The 6 T cell receptor beta chains below were found in one sample sequenced in a study of CXCR3 chemokines and chemotherapy response in bladder cancer. In TCRdb, the PCR reads were re-called with MiXCR into one record per CDR3 protein. Of about 3,000 distinct CDR3 sequences listed, approximately 15% are singletons. This specimen was collected from a patient whose treatment included neoadjuvant chemotherapy. Every receptor here comes from a human donor with bladder cancer that did not respond to neoadjuvant chemotherapy.

The chain links TRBV25-1 to TRBJ2-7; D call uncertain. The CDR3 runs to 11 residues. Germline V gene data show CDR1 as MGHDK and CDR2 as SYGVNS. Trimming cost V 5 bases and J 6 bases, with 8 bases left between them. In DNA form, the CDR3 reads TGTGCCAGCAGTACCCCTAGCGAGCAGTACTTC. Encoded protein: CASSTPSEQYF.

This clonotype is judged medium-sized. The chain recombines TRBV5-4 with TRBJ1-5; D remains unclear. Germline V gives CDR1 SGHNT, CDR2 YYREEE (reference sequence). This CDR3 is 13 amino acids long. V lost 2 bases, J lost 4 bases, and 7 bases lay in between. CDR3 nucleotide sequence: TGTGCCAGCAGCTTAGGGATAAATCAGCCCCAGCATTTT. Translating gives CASSLGINQPQHF. Using reference TRBV5-4 and TRBJ1-5 for the parts outside the CDR3, the full variable domain is ETGVTQSPTHLIKTRGQQVTLRCSSQSGHNTVSWYQQALGQGPQFIFQYYREEENGRGNFPPRFSGLQFPNYSSELNVNALELDDSALYLCASSLGINQPQHFGDGTRLSIL.

This clonotype came up many times. The chain recombines TRBV20-1 with TRBJ2-2; TRBD2 matches at 9 bases. The CDR3 runs to 15 residues. CDR1 is DFQATT and CDR2 is SNEGSKA in the germline V gene (reference sequence). The junction had 1 base not matched to a gene; V was cut back by 1 base and J by 1 base. In DNA form, the CDR3 reads TGCAGTGCTAGAGTACTAGCGGGGAACACCGGGGAGCTGTTTTTT. Amino acids: CSARVLAGNTGELFF.

This clonotype has ten or more counts. V is TRBV6-1 and J is TRBJ2-1; no reliable D call. The CDR3 runs to 14 residues. Trimming pared 5 bases from V and 8 bases from J, leaving 16 bases between. Per the germline V gene, CDR1 is MNHNS and CDR2 is SASEGT. CDR3 residues: CASSPRSSLDEQFF. The CDR3 coding sequence is TGTGCCAGCAGTCCCAGATCAAGCCTCGATGAGCAGTTCTTC.

The sample holds many counts of this clonotype. The chain carries TRBV11-2 and TRBJ1-4; possible D gene TRBD1, 5 bases. Germline assignment: CDR1 SGHAT and CDR2 FQNNGV. Trimming took off 5 bases at V and 0 bases at J, with 10 bases between the two ends. The CDR3 has 15 residues. Written as DNA, the CDR3 is TGTGCCAGCAGCCGGGACGGATCAACTAATGAAAAACTGTTTTTT. Protein product: CASSRDGSTNEKLFF.

The chain carries TRBV5-5 and TRBJ1-5; D is undetermined. Trimming removed 2 bases from V and 0 bases from J, with 9 bases in between. This CDR3 has 15 residues. Germline CDR1 is SGHKS and CDR2 is YYEKEE (reference sequence). CDR3 bases: TGTGCCAGCAGCTTCAGTTGGGGTAGCAATCAGCCCCAGCATTTT. This codes for CASSFSWGSNQPQHF.